This T cell receptor beta chain was found in a study of OX40 agonist ivuxolimab in advanced cancers. With regard to the full study: The costimulatory receptor OX40 (CD134) was targeted by ivuxolimab, a fully human IgG2 agonistic monoclonal antibody. Partial responses occurred in three dose-escalation patients: two with cutaneous melanoma and one with hepatocellular carcinoma. The dose-escalation cohort was around 84% male with a mean age of around 64 years, ranging from 23 to 79. Patients were allowed to have had prior anti-PD-1, anti-PD-L1 or anti-CTLA-4 therapy, and 30% to 40% of the dose-escalation patients had previously received checkpoint inhibitors. The paper reports the monotherapy dose-escalation portion (N = 52 patients) of the phase I ivuxolimab trial. Of the approximately 54 patients in dose escalation, about 20 had hepatocellular carcinoma, some 15 had melanoma, 9 had renal cell carcinoma and 9 had head and neck cancer. The purpose of peripheral TCRbeta sequencing was to test whether ivuxolimab changed TCR sequence diversity and led to clonal T-cell expansion. Intravenous ivuxolimab was administered to patients every 2 weeks at six dose levels: 0.01, 0.1, 0.3, 1.5, 3 and 10 mg/kg. What the research found in general, with its limitations: Low levels of normalized T-cell clonal expansion were also seen in some patients who did not respond. At doses of 0.1 to 3.0 mg/kg, clonal expansion of both CD4+ and CD8+ T cells in blood was seen between baseline and week 6. In partial responders in the 0.1-3.0 mg/kg groups, normalized peripheral clonal expansion was found to be among the lowest, especially among CD8+ T cells. On average, CD8+ T cells showed more expanded clones than CD4+ T cells after ivuxolimab. Which antigens the clonally expanded peripheral T cells were specific for was not determined.

The trial excluded patients who had a history of autoimmune disease or who were on systemic immunosuppression. In every dose cohort, peripheral blood was drawn for TCR sequencing at baseline, cycle 4 day 1, and cycle 7 day 1. Samples came from an open-label, multicenter, first-in-human phase I dose-escalation trial of ivuxolimab. Adults with locally advanced or metastatic head and neck squamous cell, hepatocellular, melanoma or renal cell carcinoma were enrolled in the trial. CD4+ and CD8+ T cells were sorted separately from peripheral blood before TCR sequencing. To sequence the TCRbeta CDR3 region, genomic DNA was isolated from the sorted cells. The immunoSEQ Assay was used for sequencing of TCRbeta CDR3 regions. The clones in this table, taken by TCRdb from immuneACCESS, are in-frame only. Not every clone is retained; where verified, under half of the shortfall comes from an unresolved V gene, and the cause of the rest is unknown. In this sample the table shows 50,000 to 65,000 clones, roughly 82% of which occur a single time. The ten top clones hold about 3.5% of the sample.

This clone has a handful of counts. Its antigen is currently not known. Base qualities are missing; no much larger clone stands one base away. The CDR1 and CDR2 encoded by the germline V gene are SGHVS and FQNEAQ. V and J lose 1 base and 5 bases, and a span of 18 bases separates them. The CDR3 runs 16 amino acids, cysteine and phenylalanine included. Just CDR3 DNA is preserved here, 48 bases in frame from base 1. The rearrangement combines TRBV7-8 with TRBJ2-7; TRBD1 is a weak D gene call, 6 bases matching. The clonotype comes from an adult with an advanced solid tumor such as melanoma, head and neck, liver or kidney cancer. The sequencing here drew on CD4+ or CD8+ T cells sorted from blood, taken in a trial of the OX40 agonist ivuxolimab. At the DNA level, the sequence is TGTGCCAGCAGCTTAGGAGGTGGGGGCAAGACCCACGAGCAGTACTTC. It specifies CASSLGGGGKTHEQYF.